Only one count was recorded for the clone carrying this T cell receptor (beta chain). Its antigen is unknown. The data were obtained in a study of graft-versus-host responses after intestinal transplantation. Clones were read by immunoSEQ multiplex PCR, and TCRdb kept only the in-frame ones, dropping some. The table records about 88,000 clones, approximately 89% of them present only once. Sample: unstimulated CD4+ T cells sorted from spleen or lymph node cells, taken before transplant. The sequence derives from a human donor who was the organ donor for an intestinal transplant.

CDR3 coding DNA: TGCGCCAGCAGCTTGGAAGGAGCCCTCTATGGCTACACCTTC. It translates to CASSLEGALYGYTF. The chain uses TRBV5-1 and TRBJ1-2; D gene uncertain. The CDR3 has 14 residues. From germline, CDR1 is SGHRS and CDR2 YFSETQ. Between the trimmed V and J ends, which lost 0 bases and 4 bases, there was a span of 10 bases.